This TCR beta chain was identified during a study of blood T cells in healthy people across ages. A second about 6 to 12 cycle PCR used barcoded and J-beta primers. TCRdb fed the 5' RACE reads into MiXCR, producing one record per CDR3 protein. The data contain 920,000 or so distinct CDR3 sequences, 45% of them singletons. The V and J ends lost 9 bases and 0 bases respectively, with 13 bases between them. The length of the CDR3 is 14 residues. CDR1 and CDR2 (germline): SNHLY, FYNNEI. Sequenced sample: blood. The TCR was taken from a woman aged 55-69 years in good health. V usage is TRBV2 and J usage is TRBJ2-3, with a weak D call TRBD1 (6 bases). As DNA, the CDR3 is TGTGCCAGTTACAGGGTCATAAGCACAGATACGCAGTATTTT. Translated: CASYRVISTDTQYF.